Listed below are T cell receptor beta chains from one sample, sequenced in a study of early T cells in non-severe SARS-CoV-2 infection. TCRdb fed the 5' RACE reads into MiXCR, producing one record per CDR3 protein. The data hold 55,000 to 80,000 distinct CDR3 sequences, with 10% to 15% observed a single time. The starting material was whole blood, obtained at baseline. All receptors derive from an adult who was a healthcare worker with PCR-confirmed SARS-CoV-2 infection or an uninfected control (not recorded which). Both conserved end residues are part of each CDR3. The order of the fields is J gene, V gene, clone size, D gene, CDR3 protein, CDR3 DNA. A D gene is named only where the DNA matches it firmly. Clone size is given for some rows only: seen once, a few or many times, or a class if the clone is expanded.

TRBJ2-7,TRBV7-2,few,TRBD1,CASSLGPSTGGLEQYF,TGTGCCAGCAGCTTAGGCCCCTCGACAGGGGGCCTCGAGCAGTACTTC
TRBJ2-7,TRBV7-9,few,TRBD1,CASSHPGTDAYEQYF,TGTGCCAGCAGCCATCCCGGGACAGATGCCTACGAGCAGTACTTC
TRBJ1-4,TRBV6-5,.,.,CASGPHRNKNEKLFF,TGTGCCAGCGGGCCTCACAGGAACAAGAATGAAAAACTGTTTTTT
TRBJ2-7,TRBV30,many,TRBD2,CACRTSGRVGSYEQYF,TGTGCCTGCAGGACTAGCGGGAGGGTTGGATCCTACGAGCAGTACTTC
TRBJ2-3,TRBV2,few,TRBD2,CASSGDLGLAPDTQYF,TGTGCCAGCAGTGGTGATTTGGGACTAGCTCCAGATACGCAGTATTTT
TRBJ2-3,TRBV13,.,.,CASMSEGRSTDTQYF,TGTGCCAGCATGTCAGAGGGCCGGTCCACAGATACGCAGTATTTT
TRBJ2-1,TRBV24-1,many,.,CATSDGGYNEQFF,TGTGCCACCAGTGATGGGGGTTACAATGAGCAGTTCTTC
TRBJ2-5,TRBV29-1,few,TRBD1,CSVTPPGQGKTQYF,TGCAGCGTTACCCCTCCGGGACAGGGAAAGACCCAGTACTTC
TRBJ2-1,TRBV2,many,TRBD2,CASGTSGAWNEQFF,TGTGCCAGCGGGACTAGCGGGGCGTGGAATGAGCAGTTCTTC
TRBJ1-4,TRBV11-2,many,TRBD1,CASSLYSPDRANEKLFF,TGTGCCAGCAGCTTATATAGCCCGGACAGGGCGAATGAAAAACTGTTTTTT
TRBJ1-5,TRBV2,.,.,CASSEYRGNQPQHF,TGTGCCAGCAGTGAATACAGGGGCAATCAGCCCCAGCATTTT
TRBJ2-5,TRBV9,few,.,CASSVDGTQQETQYF,TGTGCCAGCAGCGTAGACGGGACACAACAAGAGACCCAGTACTTC
TRBJ1-2,TRBV9,.,TRBD1,CASSVEGQGASGYGYTF,TGTGCCAGCAGCGTAGAGGGACAGGGGGCTTCAGGCTATGGCTACACCTTC
TRBJ2-1,TRBV12-3/TRBV12-4,many,.,CASSSSLSSYNEQFF,TGTGCCAGCAGCTCCTCGCTTAGCTCCTACAATGAGCAGTTCTTC
TRBJ1-1,TRBV11-2,many,.,CASSLQAIMNTEAFF,TGTGCCAGCAGCTTACAGGCGATAATGAACACTGAAGCTTTCTTT
TRBJ2-3,TRBV7-6,few,.,CASSPSGDTQYF,TGTGCCAGCAGCCCCTCAGGGGATACGCAGTATTTT
TRBJ2-2,TRBV11-2,few,.,CASTYANTGELFF,TGTGCCAGCACATACGCGAACACCGGGGAGCTGTTTTTT
TRBJ1-2,TRBV7-2,many,.,CASSLPGGSYGYTF,TGTGCCAGCAGCTTGCCCGGGGGCAGCTATGGCTACACCTTC
TRBJ2-7,TRBV7-9,few,.,CASSEDSDEQYF,TGTGCCAGCAGCGAGGACTCGGACGAGCAGTACTTC
TRBJ2-7,TRBV6-2/TRBV6-3,few,.,CASSSGDWTYEQYF,TGTGCCAGCAGTTCAGGGGACTGGACCTACGAGCAGTACTTC
TRBJ1-1,TRBV7-6,.,.,CASSLGVGLAEAFF,TGTGCCAGCAGCCTGGGGGTAGGGCTTGCTGAAGCTTTCTTT
TRBJ2-7,TRBV11-2,few,.,CASSWSTYEQYF,TGTGCCAGCAGCTGGTCCACCTACGAGCAGTACTTC
TRBJ1-1,TRBV7-9,few,.,CASSLKGVRMNTEAFF,TGTGCCAGCAGCTTGAAGGGCGTTCGCATGAACACTGAAGCTTTCTTT
TRBJ2-7,TRBV28,few,TRBD1,CASSQPGQGLYEQYF,TGTGCCAGCAGTCAGCCGGGACAGGGCCTATACGAGCAGTACTTC
TRBJ2-2,TRBV4-3,.,.,CASSPGTNTGELFF,TGCGCCAGCAGCCCCGGGACCAACACCGGGGAGCTGTTTTTT
TRBJ1-1,TRBV7-2,few,.,CASSLPWGGTEAFF,TGTGCCAGCAGCTTACCCTGGGGCGGCACTGAAGCTTTCTTT
TRBJ2-5,TRBV5-1,few,TRBD2,CASSWLSGGKETQYF,TGCGCCAGCAGCTGGCTTAGCGGGGGAAAAGAGACCCAGTACTTC
TRBJ2-2,TRBV11-3,.,.,CASSPTLTGELFF,TGTGCCAGCAGCCCCACCCTCACCGGGGAGCTGTTTTTT
TRBJ1-5,TRBV15,many,TRBD1,CATSPQTGSNQPQHF,TGTGCCACCAGCCCCCAGACAGGGAGCAATCAGCCCCAGCATTTT
TRBJ2-1,TRBV7-9,.,.,CASSLAVGSGWNNEQFF,TGTGCCAGCAGTCTCGCGGTGGGGTCAGGGTGGAACAATGAGCAGTTCTTC
TRBJ1-1,TRBV30,few,.,CAWSVGVATEAFF,TGTGCCTGGAGTGTCGGGGTCGCCACTGAAGCTTTCTTT
TRBJ1-1,TRBV7-6,.,.,CASSPLFAATTEAFF,TGTGCCAGCAGCCCCCTGTTCGCGGCAACAACTGAAGCTTTCTTT
TRBJ1-2,TRBV6-4,medium-sized,.,CASSLNGQNGYTF,TGTGCCAGCAGTCTTAACGGACAGAATGGCTACACCTTC
TRBJ2-7,TRBV11-2,.,.,CASSSSGTNWYEQYF,TGTGCCAGCAGCTCCTCCGGGACAAACTGGTACGAGCAGTACTTC
TRBJ2-7,TRBV10-2,.,.,CASSEPGGPATYEQYF,TGCGCCAGCAGTGAGCCCGGAGGTCCAGCCACCTACGAGCAGTACTTC
TRBJ2-1,TRBV6-2/TRBV6-3,.,.,CASSYDRPYNEQFF,TGTGCCAGCAGTTACGACAGGCCCTACAATGAGCAGTTCTTC
TRBJ2-5,TRBV18,few,.,CASSPLPTTQETQYF,TGTGCCAGCTCACCACTCCCGACTACACAAGAGACCCAGTACTTC
TRBJ1-5,TRBV6-6,.,.,CASSPTVGPQHF,TGTGCCAGCAGCCCTACGGTAGGACCCCAGCATTTT
TRBJ1-2,TRBV4-1,.,.,CASSQSTGSLVRGYTF,TGCGCCAGCAGCCAAAGTACCGGGAGCTTAGTCCGCGGCTACACCTTC
TRBJ1-4,TRBV11-2,.,.,CASSLGGGPTNEKLFF,TGTGCCAGCAGCTTAGGCGGCGGACCAACTAATGAAAAACTGTTTTTT
TRBJ2-7,TRBV29-1,few,.,CSALGYSYEQYF,TGCAGCGCCCTTGGTTATTCCTACGAGCAGTACTTC
TRBJ2-5,TRBV29-1,few,TRBD1,CSARDSLPLETQYF,TGCAGCGCCCGGGACAGCCTACCTCTGGAGACCCAGTACTTC
TRBJ2-2,TRBV20-1,.,TRBD1,CSARDRGHIGELFF,TGCAGTGCTAGAGACAGGGGGCATATCGGGGAGCTGTTTTTT
TRBJ2-2,TRBV7-8,.,.,CASSPGHDTGELFF,TGTGCCAGCAGCCCAGGACACGACACCGGGGAGCTGTTTTTT
TRBJ1-6,TRBV20-1,many,TRBD1,CSAREDRGDNSPLHF,TGCAGTGCTAGGGAGGACAGGGGCGACAATTCACCCCTCCACTTT
TRBJ2-3,TRBV7-2,few,.,CASSYYGEDTQYF,TGTGCCAGCAGCTATTACGGGGAAGATACGCAGTATTTT
TRBJ2-5,TRBV7-2,few,.,CASTRGPGETQYF,TGTGCCAGCACCCGAGGGCCCGGAGAGACCCAGTACTTC
TRBJ2-1,TRBV7-9,once,.,CASSQIARSSYNEQFF,TGTGCCAGCAGCCAAATAGCGCGGAGCTCCTACAATGAGCAGTTCTTC
TRBJ2-5,TRBV12-5,.,TRBD2,CATSTGLAVETQYF,TGTGCCACATCTACGGGGCTAGCGGTGGAGACCCAGTACTTC
TRBJ2-4,TRBV4-2,many,.,CASSQELESLAKNIQYF,TGTGCCAGCAGCCAAGAACTAGAATCACTAGCCAAAAACATTCAGTACTTC
TRBJ2-3,TRBV7-2,few,TRBD2,CASSPNSGGAISTQYF,TGTGCCAGCAGCCCGAATAGCGGGGGGGCCATCAGTACGCAGTATTTT
TRBJ2-7,TRBV28,few,TRBD1,CASSLLGTGIYEQYF,TGTGCCAGCAGTTTACTTGGGACAGGGATCTACGAGCAGTACTTC
TRBJ2-5,TRBV10-2,.,.,CASSESGWGTQYF,TGCGCCAGCAGTGAGTCAGGGTGGGGGACCCAGTACTTC
TRBJ1-5,TRBV5-1,many,.,CASSLFGGGNQPQHF,TGCGCCAGCAGCTTGTTTGGGGGTGGCAATCAGCCCCAGCATTTT
TRBJ2-1,TRBV19,few,TRBD2,CATSRRAGGPPNEQFF,TGTGCCACCTCGAGGAGAGCGGGAGGGCCTCCCAATGAGCAGTTCTTC